This passage covers 17 T cell receptor beta chains from one sample sequenced in a study of OX40 agonist ivuxolimab in advanced cancers. The assay was immunoSEQ multiplex PCR, and TCRdb's table has in-frame clones only and misses some. The table includes 50,000 to 60,000 clones, approximately 80% detected once. This specimen was CD4+ or CD8+ T cells sorted from blood, taken in a trial of the OX40 agonist ivuxolimab. These receptor sequences come from an adult with an advanced solid tumor such as melanoma, head and neck, liver or kidney cancer.

This clone showed up just a few times. V and J are TRBV5-4 and TRBJ2-5; D uncertain. The length of the CDR3 is 11 residues. V was trimmed by 7 bases and J by 3 bases, leaving 7 bases between them. Germline lookup yields CDR1 SGHNT and CDR2 YYREEE (reference sequence). The CDR3 DNA reads TGTGCCAGCGAACACAAAGAGACCCAGTACTTC. Translated, it gives CASEHKETQYF.

This clone was detected a few times. The V call is TRBV7-9, the J call TRBJ1-5; TRBD1 matches 7 bases. The CDR3 totals 14 residues. Germline CDR1 reads SEHNR; CDR2 reads FQNEAQ (reference sequence). V shed 0 bases and J 7 bases; nucleotides not matched to a gene: 3. Here the CDR3 reads CASSLAQGGQPQHF. DNA for the CDR3: TGTGCCAGCAGCTTAGCGCAGGGGGGGCAGCCCCAGCATTTT.

This sequence joins TRBV2 and TRBJ2-7; no reliable D call. This CDR3 has 15 residues. Germline CDR1 is SNHLY and CDR2 is FYNNEI. V was trimmed by 7 bases and J by 3 bases, leaving 19 bases between them. The CDR3 is CASMSPSRRFYEQYF. CDR3 nucleotides: TGTGCCAGCATGTCCCCCTCGCGGCGATTCTACGAGCAGTACTTC.

This sequence joins TRBV9 and TRBJ2-7; D not certain. Per the germline V gene, CDR1 is SGDLS and CDR2 is YYNGEE. Trimming left V 2 bases short and J 3 bases short, with 9 bases between. The CDR3 runs 13 residues. CDR3 amino acids: CASSVSSSYEQYF. The CDR3 DNA reads TGTGCCAGCAGCGTCAGTAGCAGCTACGAGCAGTACTTC.

The J gene is TRBJ2-2, the V gene TRBV7-6; 7 positions agree with TRBD2. V lost 3 bases, J lost 4 bases, and 14 bases stayed unmatched. This CDR3 is built from 18 residues. Germline CDR1 reads SGHVS; CDR2 reads FNYEAQ. The DNA of the CDR3 is TGTGCCAGCAGCTTTGGATCTGGCGGGAGAGAGATCACCGGGGAGCTGTTTTTT. Protein product: CASSFGSGGREITGELFF.

The chain couples TRBV19 to TRBJ2-3, with D perhaps TRBD2 (5 bases). The CDR3 length is 15 residues. With 1 base removed from V and 1 base from J, the gap between germline ends came to 9 bases. Germline values: CDR1 LNHDA, CDR2 SQIVND (reference sequence). In DNA, the CDR3 is TGTGCCAGTAGTATAGCTAGCAGACGCACAGATACGCAGTATTTT. Its protein product is CASSIASRRTDTQYF. The whole variable domain, filled in from reference TRBV19 and TRBJ2-3, reads DGGITQSPKYLFRKEGQNVTLSCEQNLNHDAMYWYRQDPGQGLRLIYYSQIVNDFQKGDIAEGYSVSREKKESFPLTVTSAQKNPTAFYLCASSIASRRTDTQYFGPGTRLTVL.

Comments on this clone: Mismatch with germline at one junction end may stem from a read error. The genes are TRBV7-7 and TRBJ2-2; 7 bases align to TRBD1. The CDR3 runs 14 residues. Germline V gene sequence: CDR1 SSHAT, CDR2 FNYEAQ (reference sequence). CDR3 loop: CASSLDRAAGELFF. Here the CDR3 DNA reads TGTGCTAGCAGCTTAGACAGGGCGGCCGGGGAGCTGTTTTTT.

V and J are TRBV6-5 and TRBJ1-5; 8 nucleotides agree with TRBD1. The trim removed 0 bases at V and 4 bases at J, leaving 5 bases unmatched. Germline lookup yields CDR1 MNHEY and CDR2 SVGAGI. This CDR3 comprises 16 residues. The chain's CDR3 is CASSYSAGGWNQPQHF. CDR3 bases: TGTGCCAGCAGTTACTCGGCAGGGGGCTGGAATCAGCCCCAGCATTTT.

This clone came up once. The chain employs TRBV27 and TRBJ2-1, with D possibly being TRBD2 (5 bases). Trimming removed 3 bases from V and 8 bases from J, with 11 bases in between. CDR3 length equals 13 residues. CDR1 and CDR2 (germline): MNHEY, SMNVEV (reference sequence). Here the CDR3 DNA reads TGTGCCAGCAGTTTCCTGGGGAGCCATGAGCAGTTCTTC. Translating it yields CASSFLGSHEQFF.

The rearrangement links TRBV6-1 to TRBJ2-5; TRBD2 matches 11 bases. Germline values: CDR1 MNHNS, CDR2 SASEGT. The CDR3 totals 14 residues. V gave up 8 bases and J gave up 5 bases; unmatched junction bases: 7. The CDR3: CASLAGGPGETQYF. CDR3 nucleotide sequence: TGTGCCAGCTTAGCGGGGGGGCCCGGGGAGACCCAGTACTTC.

The chain uses TRBV7-9 and TRBJ1-5; no reliable D call. Deletions cut 4 bases from V and 10 bases from J, with 11 bases between. The CDR3 extends over 12 amino acids. Germline V CDR1 and CDR2: SEHNR, FQNEAQ (reference sequence). CDR3 protein: CASSSMGGPQHF. The CDR3 DNA sequence: TGTGCCAGCAGCTCCATGGGTGGACCCCAGCATTTT.

The chain uses TRBV27 and TRBJ2-5, with D possibly TRBD1 on 5 matching bases. Trimming cost V 3 bases and J 4 bases, with 9 bases left between them. This CDR3 is built from 13 residues. The germline gives CDR1 MNHEY, CDR2 SMNVEV (reference sequence). CDR3 amino acids: CASSLLQGETQYF. As DNA, the CDR3 is TGTGCCAGCAGTTTGCTGCAGGGAGAGACCCAGTACTTC.

The chain joins TRBV19 to TRBJ1-4, with unresolved D. Germline CDR1 and CDR2: LNHDA and SQIVND (reference sequence). There are 12 residues in the CDR3. V was trimmed by 1 base and J by 12 bases, leaving 9 bases between them. CDR3 residues: CASSIGTIQLFF. CDR3 nucleotide sequence: TGTGCCAGTAGTATAGGGACCATTCAACTGTTTTTT.

The V and J genes are TRBV30 and TRBJ1-3; D ambiguous. Germline CDR1 GTSNPN, CDR2 SVGIG (reference sequence). Trimming left V 0 bases short and J 1 base short, with 10 bases between. The CDR3 has 15 amino acids. CDR3 sequence (DNA): TGTGCCTGGAGTGTCAGCTGGACGTCTGGAAACACCATATATTTT. This translates into CAWSVSWTSGNTIYF.

The chain links TRBV7-3 to TRBJ2-1; 10 nucleotides align to TRBD2. The CDR3 covers 15 residues. Losses at the gene ends were 5 bases for V and 5 bases for J; bases not matched to a gene: 6. CDR1 is SGHTA, CDR2 FQGTGA, per germline. This CDR3 is CASSPSSGRHNEQFF. The CDR3 region has the DNA TGTGCCAGCAGCCCGTCTAGCGGGAGACACAATGAGCAGTTCTTC.

The V call is TRBV2, the J call TRBJ2-7; D not resolved. Per germline, CDR1 SNHLY and CDR2 FYNNEI. Trimming pared 4 bases from V and 0 bases from J, leaving 10 bases between. This CDR3 is built from 14 residues. The CDR3 reads CASSAALSSYEQYF. The CDR3 DNA sequence: TGTGCCAGCAGTGCCGCACTAAGCTCCTACGAGCAGTACTTC.

This clone was seen just once. The chain links TRBV7-8 to TRBJ1-5, with TRBD1 as a possible D gene (6 bases). This CDR3 region has 15 residues. From germline, CDR1 is SGHVS and CDR2 FQNEAQ. Trimming removed 4 bases from V and 6 bases from J, with 16 bases in between. Written as DNA, the CDR3 is TGTGCCAGCAGCTCCTTTGGGGGCTGGGGTCAGCCCCAGCATTTT. Translating it yields CASSSFGGWGQPQHF.